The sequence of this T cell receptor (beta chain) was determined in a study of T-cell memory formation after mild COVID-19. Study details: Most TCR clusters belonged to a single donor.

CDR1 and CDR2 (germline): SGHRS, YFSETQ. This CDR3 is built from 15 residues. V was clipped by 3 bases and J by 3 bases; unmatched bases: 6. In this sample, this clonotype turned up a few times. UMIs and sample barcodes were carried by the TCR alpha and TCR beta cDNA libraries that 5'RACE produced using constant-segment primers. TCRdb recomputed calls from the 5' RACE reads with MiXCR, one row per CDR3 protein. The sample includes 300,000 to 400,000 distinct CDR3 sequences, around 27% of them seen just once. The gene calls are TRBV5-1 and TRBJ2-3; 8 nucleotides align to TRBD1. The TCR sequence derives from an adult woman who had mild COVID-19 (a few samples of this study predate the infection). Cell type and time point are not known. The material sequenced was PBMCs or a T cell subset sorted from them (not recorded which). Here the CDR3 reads CASSSDRERTDTQYF. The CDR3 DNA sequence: TGCGCCAGCAGCTCGGACAGGGAAAGGACAGATACGCAGTATTTT. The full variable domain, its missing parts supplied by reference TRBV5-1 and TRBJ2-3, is KAGVTQTPRYLIKTRGQQVTLSCSPISGHRSVSWYQQTPGQGLQFLFEYFSETQRNKGNFPGRFSGRQFSNSRSEMNVSTLELGDSALYLCASSSDRERTDTQYFGPGTRLTVL.